This TCR beta chain was obtained from a study of cytomegalovirus exposure and HLA in healthy donors. The overall study: HLA-typed donors contributed around 82 million unique TCRs, which were held in an early data release. Findings and limits, study-wide: Researchers reported from a later analysis that most CMV-associated TCR beta chains appeared HLA-restricted. Listed as cytomegalovirus-associated were more than 150 TCR beta chains. In a later analysis, at a false discovery rate of 0.05, roughly 17,000 TCR beta sequences matched HLA alleles.

As regards this clone: No antigen is known for it.

The PCR ran on 60 Vbeta and 13 Jbeta primers. This table comes from immunoSEQ multiplex PCR, and its TCRdb copy is limited to in-frame clones, with some not included. This repertoire shows some 110,000 clones, over 9% found once; its top ten account for 5.5% to 7.5%. The sequence was obtained from a man aged 40-55 years in good health and CMV-seropositive. What was sequenced was PBMCs.

CDR3 in amino acids: CASRPGGSMVTDTQYF. In DNA, the CDR3 is TGTGCCAGCAGACCGGGCGGGAGTATGGTAACAGATACGCAGTATTTT. V usage is TRBV11-3 and J usage is TRBJ2-3; 7 bases match TRBD2. The CDR3 runs to 16 residues. Trimming cost V 6 bases and J 3 bases; bases outside gene matches: 12. From germline, CDR1 is SGHNT and CDR2 YENEEA.